Below, 21 T cell receptor beta chains from the same sample are listed, as sequenced in a study of shared clonotypes between healthy human individuals (dated by TCRdb to between 2020 and 2021). Receptor libraries were prepared by the immunoSEQ multiplex PCR assay. Imported from immuneACCESS, the table was reduced by TCRdb to in-frame sequences with V and J called. These copies leave out some clones; in studies compared against another copy, an unresolved V gene accounts for under half, and the cause of the remainder is not known. The sample table lists 2 million to 2.5 million clones, approximately 94% of them with a count of one. The ten top clones hold about 1.5% of the sample. CD8 naive samples were obtained by positive selection for CCR7 among CD45RO-negative cells, yielding a CD45RA+CCR7+ population from which TemRA cells were excluded. The source material was naive CD8+ T cells from PBMCs. According to the study, the label for this sample's cell subset or site signals: CD45RA+CCR7+. The receptor source for this set is a man aged 18 to 29 in good health. Some clones in this sample may be carry-over from other donors' samples.

The CDR3 nucleotides are TGCGCCAGCAGCCAAGCCGGGCAGTGGGGACCGAACACCGGGGAGCTGTTTTTT. Encoded protein: CASSQAGQWGPNTGELFF. The V and J genes are TRBV4-1 and TRBJ2-2; tentatively, D is TRBD1 or TRBD2 (5 bases each). CDR3 length: 18 amino acids. V was shortened by 1 base and J by 0 bases, with 15 bases between the two germline ends. The germline CDR1 and CDR2 sequences are MGHRA and YSYEKL.

The CDR3 region has the DNA TGTGCCAGCAGCCCTCCAGGGGGCACCGATTACTACGAGCAGTACTTC. Its protein is CASSPPGGTDYYEQYF. The chain has TRBV7-9 and TRBJ2-7; 8 bases line up with TRBD1. V was pared by 5 bases and J by 3 bases, with 12 bases of the junction left unmatched. This CDR3 region has 16 residues. Germline CDR1 and CDR2: SEHNR and FQNEAQ (reference sequence).

This rearrangement joins TRBV7-9 to TRBJ1-5; D unresolved. This CDR3 has 14 amino acids. Deletions cut 7 bases from V and 0 bases from J, with 10 bases between. Looked up from germline, CDR1 is SEHNR and CDR2 is FQNEAQ (reference sequence). Here the CDR3 reads CASTLEGSNQPQHF. The CDR3 nucleotides are TGTGCCAGCACCCTCGAGGGTAGCAATCAGCCCCAGCATTTT.

This clone came up a few times. For the CDR3, the DNA is TGTGCCAGCAGCAATCACGACGGTGAAGCTTTCTTT. Translation: CASSNHDGEAFF. The chain carries TRBV7-9 and TRBJ1-1; the D is unclear. V lost 5 bases and J 7 bases, leaving 11 bases between the germline ends. The CDR3 sequence is 12 residues long. Germline CDR1 reads SEHNR; CDR2 reads FQNEAQ (reference sequence). The complete variable domain, with remaining parts taken from reference TRBV7-9 and TRBJ1-1, reads DTGVSQNPRHKITKRGQNVTFRCDPISEHNRLYWYRQTLGQGPEFLTYFQNEAQLEKSRLLSDRFSAERPKGSFSTLEIQRTEQGDSAMYLCASSNHDGEAFFGQGTRLTVV.

The chain employs TRBV27 and TRBJ1-1; a weak D match, TRBD1 (5 bases). Germline loops: CDR1 MNHEY, CDR2 SMNVEV (reference sequence). The CDR3 is 16 residues long. Trimming stripped 5 bases from V and 3 bases from J, with 19 bases between. The CDR3 DNA is TGTGCCAGCAGTCCGCTAGGGGAGGGACGGTACACTGAAGCTTTCTTT. It codes for CASSPLGEGRYTEAFF.

This sequence joins TRBV12-2 and TRBJ2-7; the table's D call, TRBD1, was not checked against the DNA. TRBV12-2 is recorded as a pseudogene. CDR3 size: 14 residues. As DNA, the CDR3 is TGTGCAAGTCGCCTTCGACAGGGCCCTCCAGAGCAGTACTTC. Protein product: CASRLRQGPPEQYF.

The V call is TRBV29-1, the J call TRBJ1-1; no firm D call. CDR1 and CDR2 (germline): SQVTM, ANQGSEA. The CDR3 has 12 residues. The CDR3 nucleotides are TGCGCGGGGAGCGGGGTCAACACTGAAGCTTTCTTT. Translation gives CAGSGVNTEAFF.

This rearrangement joins TRBV28 to TRBJ2-3, with TRBD2 matching 8 bases. The CDR3 is 15 amino acids. CDR1 MDHEN and CDR2 SYDVKM come from the germline V gene. The trim removed 3 bases at V and 0 bases at J, leaving 2 bases unmatched. The chain's CDR3 is CASSLIAGSTDTQYF. The CDR3 DNA reads TGTGCCAGCAGTTTGATAGCGGGAAGCACAGATACGCAGTATTTT.

The J gene is TRBJ2-7, the V gene TRBV25-1; 7 nucleotides line up with TRBD2. The J segment lost 0 bases and the V segment lost 3 bases, leaving 11 bases of the junction unmatched. The CDR3 runs to 17 residues. Germline V gene lookup returns CDR1 MGHDK and CDR2 SYGVNS. The CDR3 sequence is CASSDFEGGGSSYEQYF. CDR3 DNA sequence: TGTGCCAGCAGTGACTTTGAGGGCGGGGGAAGCTCCTACGAGCAGTACTTC.

V gene TRBV7-3 combines with J gene TRBJ2-2; D perhaps matches TRBD2 (6 bases). Trimming shortened V by 8 bases and J by 6 bases, and 25 bases separated the two germline ends. CDR3 size: 17 residues. Germline values: CDR1 SGHTA, CDR2 FQGTGA. The CDR3 loop is CASSPGGSGLWPGELFF. The CDR3 coding sequence is TGTGCCAGCTCCCCTGGGGGTAGCGGATTATGGCCCGGGGAGCTGTTTTTT.

Comments on this clone: This CDR3 is also generated by other DNA sequences in the sample. V usage is TRBV11-2 and J usage is TRBJ2-3; D not resolved. V lost 1 base and J 3 bases, leaving 5 bases between the germline ends. The CDR3 length is 13 residues. In germline, CDR1 is SGHAT, CDR2 FQNNGV. The CDR3 is CASSLVLTDTQYF. The CDR3 region has the DNA TGTGCCAGCAGCTTAGTGCTGACAGATACGCAGTATTTT.

As concerns this clone: Other nucleotide sequences from this sample produce the same CDR3. The J gene is TRBJ2-7, the V gene TRBV9; unclear D gene. CDR3 length: 12 residues. CDR1 is SGDLS, CDR2 YYNGEE, per germline. Trimming pared 3 bases from V and 0 bases from J, leaving 4 bases between. The CDR3, as DNA: TGTGCCAGCAGCGGCGTCTCCTACGAGCAGTACTTC. Residues: CASSGVSYEQYF.

The chain joins TRBV27 to TRBJ2-5; TRBD1 might be the D (5 bases). The CDR3 length is 19 residues. Germline CDR1 and CDR2: MNHEY and SMNVEV (reference sequence). Between the trimmed V and J ends, which lost 4 bases and 2 bases, there was a span of 26 bases. DNA for the CDR3: TGTGCCAGCAGTTCCCCCAGGGCAGGGCCCGCCCCCCTACAAGAGACCCAGTACTTC. Translating it yields CASSSPRAGPAPLQETQYF.

This sequence joins TRBV7-8 and TRBJ2-7; 7 nucleotides line up with TRBD2. This CDR3 is 14 amino acids long. Per germline, CDR1 SGHVS and CDR2 FQNEAQ. V lost 5 bases and J lost 2; bases outside the gene matches: 6. The CDR3 DNA reads TGTGCCAGCAGCGGCCCTAGCGGCCCCTACGAGCAGTACTTC. Protein product: CASSGPSGPYEQYF.

Here the CDR3 reads CAFLSAYTQYF. The CDR3 bases are TGTGCCTTCTTATCAGCTTATACGCAGTATTTT. The chain couples TRBV7-9 to TRBJ2-3; no clear D. V lost 11 bases to trimming and J lost 7 bases, with 13 bases between them. Germline V gives CDR1 SEHNR, CDR2 FQNEAQ (reference sequence). The CDR3 has 11 amino acids.

Details on this clone: The same CDR3 can be traced to other DNA sequences in this sample. The V and J genes are TRBV4-2 and TRBJ2-3; 13 bases are shared with TRBD2. J gave up 2 bases and V 0 bases, and 2 bases lay outside the gene matches. Looked up from germline, CDR1 is LGHNA and CDR2 is YNFKEQ. The CDR3 extends over 17 amino acids. The CDR3 nucleotides are TGTGCCAGCAGCCAAGAAACTAGCGGGAGGGCCACAGATACGCAGTATTTT. Translation: CASSQETSGRATDTQYF.

This chain links TRBV19 with TRBJ1-3; no clear D gene. This CDR3 contains 15 residues. Germline lookup yields CDR1 LNHDA and CDR2 SQIVND (reference sequence). Trimming pared 7 bases from V and 0 bases from J, leaving 13 bases between. The CDR3 spells CASTGWEASGNTIYF. As DNA, the CDR3 is TGTGCCAGTACGGGTTGGGAGGCCTCTGGAAACACCATATATTTT.

The V and J genes are TRBV10-2 and TRBJ2-1; D unresolved. Germline V gene data show CDR1 as WSHSY and CDR2 as SAAADI. V dropped 7 bases and J dropped 9 bases, with 16 bases sitting between them. The CDR3 is made up of 13 amino acids. Here the CDR3 reads CASNPLGAIEQFF. CDR3 coding DNA: TGCGCCAGCAACCCCCTCGGCGCGATTGAGCAGTTCTTC.

This clone was detected once. The genes are TRBV27 and TRBJ1-2; possible D gene TRBD1, 5 bases. V shed 4 bases and J shed 5 bases, with 17 bases lying between them. The CDR3 has 15 residues. Germline values: CDR1 MNHEY, CDR2 SMNVEV (reference sequence). For the CDR3, the DNA is TGTGCCAGCAGTTCCCAGGGCCGAGAGCGGTATGGCTACACCTTC. Protein sequence: CASSSQGRERYGYTF.

This chain links TRBV4-1 with TRBJ2-7; D call uncertain. The germline V and J ends were trimmed by 4 bases and 3 bases, with 19 bases remaining between them. CDR3 length equals 16 residues. Per germline, CDR1 MGHRA and CDR2 YSYEKL. CDR3 loop: CASSLASGNVFYEQYF. CDR3 bases: TGCGCCAGCAGCCTGGCGTCGGGTAACGTGTTCTACGAGCAGTACTTC.

For this clone: The junction differs from germline at one of its ends, possibly a read error. This rearrangement joins TRBV27 to TRBJ2-7; D is perhaps TRBD1 (5 bases). Germline CDR1 reads MNHEY; CDR2 reads SMNVEV (reference sequence). The CDR3 is made up of 9 amino acids. CDR3 loop: CVQGDRVGF. DNA of the CDR3: TGTGTTCAGGGTGACAGAGTAGGGTTC.